The subject of this entry is one TCR beta chain. This entry belongs to a study of blood T cell repertoires in COVID-19. Whole-study context: Material from acute and convalescent COVID-19 was sourced from the United States, Italy and Spain. In each case, the material was cDNA or gDNA derived from T cells, B-cell-depleted T cells, or PBMCs.

Germline CDR1 is MGHDK and CDR2 is SYGVNS. Trimming stripped 6 bases from V and 6 bases from J, with 15 bases between. The CDR3 consists of 15 residues. In the source study's methods: Reference gene primer amplification in the assay estimated nucleated cell counts. Libraries were prepared by immunoSEQ multiplex PCR; TCRdb keeps only in-frame clonotypes and omits some of them. The V and J calls and clone size come from that table; D and trimming were worked out from the DNA. The table includes about 210,000 clones, 92% detected once. This sequence originates from a young man with acute or convalescent COVID-19. Sequencing was done on a sample of peripheral blood. V and J are TRBV25-1 and TRBJ1-6; D is unresolved. CDR3 sequence reads: CASSTEIAANSPLHF. Written as DNA, the CDR3 is TGTGCCAGCAGCACAGAGATTGCAGCTAATTCACCCCTCCACTTT. Using reference TRBV25-1 and TRBJ1-6 for the parts outside the CDR3, the full variable domain is EADIYQTPRYLVIGTGKKITLECSQTMGHDKMYWYQQDPGMELHLIHYSYGVNSTEKGDLSSESTVSRIRTEHFPLTLESARPSHTSQYLCASSTEIAANSPLHFGNGTRLTVT.